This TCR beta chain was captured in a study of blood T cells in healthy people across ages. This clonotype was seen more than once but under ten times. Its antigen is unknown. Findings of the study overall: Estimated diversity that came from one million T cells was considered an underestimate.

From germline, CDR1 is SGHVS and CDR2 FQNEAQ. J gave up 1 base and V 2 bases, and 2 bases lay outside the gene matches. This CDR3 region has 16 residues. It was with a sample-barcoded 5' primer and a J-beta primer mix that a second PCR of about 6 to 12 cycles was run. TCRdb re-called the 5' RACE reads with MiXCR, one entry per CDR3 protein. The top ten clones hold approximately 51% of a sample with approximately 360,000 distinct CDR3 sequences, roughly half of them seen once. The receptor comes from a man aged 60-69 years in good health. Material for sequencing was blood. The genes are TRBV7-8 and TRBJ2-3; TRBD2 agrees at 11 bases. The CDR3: CASSLPTSGGTDTQYF. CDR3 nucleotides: TGTGCCAGCAGCTTACCGACTAGCGGGGGCACAGATACGCAGTATTTT. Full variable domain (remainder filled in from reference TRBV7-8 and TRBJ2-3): GAGVSQSPRYKVAKRGQDVALRCDPISGHVSLFWYQQALGQGPEFLTYFQNEAQLDKSGLPSDRFFAERPEGSVSTLKIQRTQQEDSAVYLCASSLPTSGGTDTQYFGPGTRLTVL.